A single sample gave rise to the 15 T cell receptor beta chains below, sequenced in a study of blood T cell repertoires in COVID-19. Data came from immunoSEQ multiplex PCR; TCRdb stores just in-frame clones and leaves some out. This sample carries around 80,000 clones, over 65% of them seen once, and the ten largest clones take around 5.8%. What was sequenced was peripheral blood. Source of these receptors: a middle-aged man with active or convalescent COVID-19.

The table lists this clone with a few counts. This chain joins TRBV6-5 and TRBJ1-2, with TRBD1 identical over 11 bases. Losses at the gene ends were 0 bases for V and 4 bases for J; bases not matched to a gene: 4. From germline, CDR1 is MNHEY and CDR2 SVGAGI. This CDR3 is 16 amino acids long. CDR3 region: CASSYSRTGGLYGYTF. The CDR3 DNA is TGTGCCAGCAGTTACTCTAGGACAGGGGGCCTCTATGGCTACACCTTC.

The chain uses TRBV7-9 and TRBJ2-7; TRBD1 is a possible D gene (5 bases). In germline, CDR1 is SEHNR, CDR2 FQNEAQ (reference sequence). V was shortened by 2 bases and J by 3 bases, with 8 bases between the two germline ends. CDR3 length: 13 amino acids. CDR3 region: CASSLTQGYEQYF. Written as DNA, the CDR3 is TGTGCCAGCAGCTTAACTCAGGGCTACGAGCAGTACTTC.

The J gene is TRBJ2-1, the V gene TRBV6-5, with D possibly matching TRBD1 (5 bases). Per germline, CDR1 MNHEY and CDR2 SVGAGI. The CDR3 consists of 16 residues. Between the trimmed V and J ends, which lost 2 bases and 7 bases, there was a span of 18 bases. Written as DNA, the CDR3 is TGTGCCAGCAGTTACCGGTCTGGTTCTAAGGGGAATGAGCAGTTCTTC. Its translation: CASSYRSGSKGNEQFF.

The chain carries TRBV7-8 and TRBJ1-1; the D gene is possibly TRBD1 (6 bases). The germline V and J ends were trimmed by 5 bases and 11 bases, with 15 bases remaining between them. Germline values: CDR1 SGHVS, CDR2 FQNEAQ. This CDR3 region has 12 residues. The CDR3 DNA sequence: TGTGCCAGCAGCCGGGACACCGGTTTGGCTTTCTTT. Protein sequence: CASSRDTGLAFF. Filled out from reference TRBV7-8 and TRBJ1-1, the complete variable domain reads GAGVSQSPRYKVAKRGQDVALRCDPISGHVSLFWYQQALGQGPEFLTYFQNEAQLDKSGLPSDRFFAERPEGSVSTLKIQRTQQEDSAVYLCASSRDTGLAFFGQGTRLTVV.

The rearrangement joins TRBV5-4 to TRBJ1-1; the match to TRBD1 covers 9 bases. The germline V gene has CDR1 SGHNT and CDR2 YYREEE (reference sequence). Germline trimming cut 7 bases from V and 6 bases from J; bases unmatched to any gene: 10. This CDR3 has 14 residues. This CDR3 reads CASATRTGDPEAFF. CDR3 nucleotides: TGTGCCAGCGCCACGAGGACAGGGGATCCTGAAGCTTTCTTT.

The chain is built from TRBV9 and TRBJ1-1; D remains unclear. Germline V CDR1 and CDR2: SGDLS, YYNGEE. There are 13 residues in the CDR3. V dropped 4 bases and J dropped 1 base, with 8 bases sitting between them. The CDR3 coding sequence is TGTGCCAGCAGCTACTCTTGGAACACTGAAGCTTTCTTT. It codes for CASSYSWNTEAFF.

The V gene is TRBV15, the J gene TRBJ1-5; 8 bases agree with TRBD1. Trimming at V came to 0 bases and at J to 12 bases, leaving 10 bases not matched to a gene. This CDR3 has 15 residues. Germline V gene lookup returns CDR1 LNHNV and CDR2 YYDKDF (reference sequence). For the CDR3, the DNA is TGTGCCACCAGCAGAGATGGGTACAGGGGGGTTGACCAGCATTTT. As protein: CATSRDGYRGVDQHF.

The chain joins TRBV5-4 to TRBJ2-7; the D gene is possibly TRBD2 (6 bases). The V gene lost 7 bases and the J gene lost 2 bases, with 16 bases spanning the gap. Germline V lookup: CDR1 SGHNT, CDR2 YYREEE (reference sequence). The CDR3 covers 14 residues. CDR3 residues: CASSRGTRPYEQYF. CDR3 in DNA: TGTGCCAGCTCACGGGGGACCCGCCCCTACGAGCAGTACTTC. Drawing the rest from reference TRBV5-4 and TRBJ2-7, the complete variable domain is ETGVTQSPTHLIKTRGQQVTLRCSSQSGHNTVSWYQQALGQGPQFIFQYYREEENGRGNFPPRFSGLQFPNYSSELNVNALELDDSALYLCASSRGTRPYEQYFGPGTRLTVT.

The rearrangement uses TRBV15 and TRBJ2-5; a possible D gene is TRBD1 (9 bases). V gave up 6 bases and J gave up 4 bases, with 21 bases separating them. Germline assignment: CDR1 LNHNV and CDR2 YYDKDF (reference sequence). This CDR3 comprises 16 residues. This CDR3 reads CATRPGGDRDGETQYF. CDR3 DNA sequence: TGTGCCACCAGACCGGGGGGGGACAGGGATGGAGAGACCCAGTACTTC.

This clone occurred a few times. The CDR3 here is CASSPGDRTNTGELFF. The CDR3 bases are TGCGCCAGCAGCCCCGGGGACAGGACGAACACCGGGGAGCTGTTTTTT. The chain has TRBV5-1 and TRBJ2-2; 8 bases line up with TRBD1. There are 16 residues in the CDR3. J gave up 0 bases and V 4 bases, and 5 bases lay outside the gene matches. Germline values: CDR1 SGHRS, CDR2 YFSETQ.

This chain links TRBV24-1 with TRBJ1-5, with D perhaps TRBD1 (6 bases). CDR3 size: 14 residues. Deletions cut 5 bases from V and 7 bases from J, with 14 bases between. Germline CDR1 and CDR2: KGHDR and SFDVKD. CDR3 loop: CATSGEGVRQPQHF. Written as DNA, the CDR3 is TGTGCCACCAGTGGTGAGGGGGTAAGGCAGCCCCAGCATTTT.

This clone was seen once. The gene calls are TRBV30 and TRBJ2-2; D is unclear. The CDR3 contains 14 residues. Germline CDR1 reads GTSNPN; CDR2 reads SVGIG (reference sequence). V was shortened by 2 bases and J by 3 bases, with 10 bases between the two germline ends. The CDR3 reads CAWSRLADTGELFF. In DNA, the CDR3 is TGTGCCTGGAGTCGTCTGGCGGACACCGGGGAGCTGTTTTTT.

The CDR3 sequence is CASSFSPGGYEQYF. CDR3 bases: TGTGCCAGCAGCTTTTCTCCAGGGGGCTACGAGCAGTACTTC. The chain combines TRBV12-1 with TRBJ2-7; the table's D call TRBD1 went unverified against the DNA. TRBV12-1 is annotated as a pseudogene. The CDR3 contains 14 residues.

This clone was counted a few times. The rearrangement uses TRBV6-5 and TRBJ2-7; 10 nucleotides line up with TRBD2. Germline loops: CDR1 MNHEY, CDR2 SVGAGI. Losses at the gene ends were 8 bases for V and 0 bases for J; bases not matched to a gene: 7. CDR3 length: 15 amino acids. The CDR3 sequence is CASGGWTSGSYEQYF. CDR3 DNA: TGTGCCAGCGGCGGGTGGACTAGCGGCTCCTACGAGCAGTACTTC.

V gene TRBV27 combines with J gene TRBJ2-3, with a tentative D call TRBD1 (8 bases). V gave up 10 bases and J gave up 4 bases, with 15 bases separating them. The V gene's germline CDR1 is MNHEY and CDR2 SMNVEV (reference sequence). The CDR3 is 13 amino acids. The CDR3 sequence: CATSTGGADTQYF. DNA of the CDR3: TGTGCCACCAGCACAGGGGGGGCAGATACGCAGTATTTT.